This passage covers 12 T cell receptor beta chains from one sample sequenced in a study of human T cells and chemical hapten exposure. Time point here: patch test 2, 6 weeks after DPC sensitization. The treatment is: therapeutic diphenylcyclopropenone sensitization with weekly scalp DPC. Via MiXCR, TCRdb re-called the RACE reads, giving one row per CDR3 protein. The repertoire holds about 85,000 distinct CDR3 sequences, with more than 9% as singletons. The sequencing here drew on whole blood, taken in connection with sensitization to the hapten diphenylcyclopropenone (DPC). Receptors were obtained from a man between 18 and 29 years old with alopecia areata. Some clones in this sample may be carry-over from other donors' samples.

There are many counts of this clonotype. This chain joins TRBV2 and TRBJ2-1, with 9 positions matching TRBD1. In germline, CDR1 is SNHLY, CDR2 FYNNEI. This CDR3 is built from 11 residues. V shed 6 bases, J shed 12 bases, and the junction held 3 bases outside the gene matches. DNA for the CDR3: TGTGCCAGCAGGGACAGGGGTAGGCAGTTCTTC. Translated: CASRDRGRQFF.

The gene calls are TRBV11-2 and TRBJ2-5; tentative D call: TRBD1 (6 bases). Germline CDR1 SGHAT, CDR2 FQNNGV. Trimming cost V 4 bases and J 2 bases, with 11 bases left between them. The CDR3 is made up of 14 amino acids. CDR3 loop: CASSSRQAQETQYF. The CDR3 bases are TGTGCCAGCAGCTCAAGACAGGCGCAAGAGACCCAGTACTTC.

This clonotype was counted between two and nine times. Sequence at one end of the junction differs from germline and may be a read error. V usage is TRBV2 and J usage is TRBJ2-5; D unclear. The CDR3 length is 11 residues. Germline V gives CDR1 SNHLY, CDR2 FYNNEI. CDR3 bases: TGTGCCAGCAGGGAAGAAGAGACCCAGTACTTC. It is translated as CASREEETQYF.

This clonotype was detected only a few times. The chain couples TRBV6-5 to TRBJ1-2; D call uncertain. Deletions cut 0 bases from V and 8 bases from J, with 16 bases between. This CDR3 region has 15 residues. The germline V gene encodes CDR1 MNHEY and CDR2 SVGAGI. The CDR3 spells CASSYSASGMEGYTF. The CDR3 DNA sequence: TGTGCCAGCAGTTACTCGGCTTCAGGCATGGAAGGCTACACCTTC.

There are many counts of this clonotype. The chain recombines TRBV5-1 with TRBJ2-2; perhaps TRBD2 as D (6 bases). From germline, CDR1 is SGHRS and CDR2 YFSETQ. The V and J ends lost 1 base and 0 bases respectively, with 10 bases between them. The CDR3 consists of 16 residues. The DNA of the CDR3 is TGCGCCAGCAGCTTGTCTACTAGCTCGAACACCGGGGAGCTGTTTTTT. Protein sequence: CASSLSTSSNTGELFF.

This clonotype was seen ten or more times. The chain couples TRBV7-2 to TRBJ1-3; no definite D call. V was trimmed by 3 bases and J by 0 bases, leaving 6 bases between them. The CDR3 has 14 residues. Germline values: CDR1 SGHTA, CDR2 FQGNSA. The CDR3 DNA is TGTGCCAGCAGCTTTAGGATCTCTGGAAACACCATATATTTT. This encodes CASSFRISGNTIYF.

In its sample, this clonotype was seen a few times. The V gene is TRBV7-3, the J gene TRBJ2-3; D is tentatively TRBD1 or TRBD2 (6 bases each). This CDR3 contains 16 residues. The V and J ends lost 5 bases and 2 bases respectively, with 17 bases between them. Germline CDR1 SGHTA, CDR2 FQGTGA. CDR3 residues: CASSRYGGGPTDTQYF. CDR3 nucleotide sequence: TGTGCCAGCAGCCGCTACGGGGGCGGACCCACAGATACGCAGTATTTT. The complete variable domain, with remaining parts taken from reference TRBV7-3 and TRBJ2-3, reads GAGVSQTPSNKVTEKGKYVELRCDPISGHTALYWYRQSLGQGPEFLIYFQGTGAADDSGLPNDRFFAVRPEGSVSTLKIQRTERGDSAVYLCASSRYGGGPTDTQYFGPGTRLTVL.

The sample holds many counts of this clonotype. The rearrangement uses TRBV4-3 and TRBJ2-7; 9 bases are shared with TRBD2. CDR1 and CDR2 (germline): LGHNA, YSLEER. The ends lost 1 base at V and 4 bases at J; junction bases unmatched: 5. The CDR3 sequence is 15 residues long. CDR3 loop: CASSQGAGGRYEQYF. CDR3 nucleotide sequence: TGCGCCAGCAGCCAAGGGGCGGGGGGGCGGTACGAGCAGTACTTC.

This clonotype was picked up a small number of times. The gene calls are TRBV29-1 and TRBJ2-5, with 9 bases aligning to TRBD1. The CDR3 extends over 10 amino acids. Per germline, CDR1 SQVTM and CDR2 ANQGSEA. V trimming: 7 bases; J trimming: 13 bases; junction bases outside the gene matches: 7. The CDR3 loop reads CSAGGQGMYF. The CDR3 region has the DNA TGCAGCGCGGGAGGACAGGGGATGTACTTC. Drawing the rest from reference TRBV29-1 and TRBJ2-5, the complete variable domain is SAVISQKPSRDICQRGTSLTIQCQVDSQVTMMFWYRQQPGQSLTLIATANQGSEATYESGFVIDKFPISRPNLTFSTLTVSNMSPEDSSIYLCSAGGQGMYFGPGTRLLVL.

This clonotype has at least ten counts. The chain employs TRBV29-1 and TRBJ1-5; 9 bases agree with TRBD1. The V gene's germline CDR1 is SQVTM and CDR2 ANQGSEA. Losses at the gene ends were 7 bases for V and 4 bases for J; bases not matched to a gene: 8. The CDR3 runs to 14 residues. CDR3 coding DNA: TGCAGCGCAGTATCCGGGACAGGGAATCAGCCCCAGCATTTT. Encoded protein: CSAVSGTGNQPQHF.

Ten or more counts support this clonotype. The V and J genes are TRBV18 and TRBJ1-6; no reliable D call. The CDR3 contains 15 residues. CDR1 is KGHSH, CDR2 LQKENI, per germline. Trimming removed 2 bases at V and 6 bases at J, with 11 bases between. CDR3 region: CASSPATAPNSPLHF. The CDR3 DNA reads TGTGCCAGCTCACCAGCGACGGCACCTAATTCACCCCTCCACTTT.

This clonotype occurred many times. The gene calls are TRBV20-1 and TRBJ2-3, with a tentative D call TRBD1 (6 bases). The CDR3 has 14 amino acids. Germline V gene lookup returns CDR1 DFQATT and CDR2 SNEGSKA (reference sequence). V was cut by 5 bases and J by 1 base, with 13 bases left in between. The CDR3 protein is CSALQGPRTDTQYF. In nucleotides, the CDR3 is TGCAGTGCTTTACAGGGACCCCGCACAGATACGCAGTATTTT.